This TCR beta chain was sequenced in a study of cytotoxic CD8 clonotypes in ibrutinib-treated CLL. The overall study: The taking of response samples occurred after a median about 13 months of treatment, with a range of 6 to 36. Sample averages reached 250,000 to 300,000 productive templates and 94,082 productive rearrangements.

Germline V lookup: CDR1 SEHNR, CDR2 FQNEAQ (reference sequence). V lost 5 bases and J lost 8, with 18 bases in between. The CDR3 totals 15 residues. Data came from immunoSEQ multiplex PCR; TCRdb stores just in-frame clones and leaves some out. Here the sample spans roughly 160,000 clones, under 85% being singletons. This chain joins TRBV7-9 and TRBJ1-4; D possibly corresponds to TRBD1 (6 bases). This TCR was sampled from a human donor with chronic lymphocytic leukemia. The sample was PBMCs, taken after 24 months of ibrutinib treatment. The CDR3 nucleotides are TGTGCCAGCAGCCTAGGGGGAGGAAGGCGGGAAAAACTGTTTTTT. Translated, it gives CASSLGGGRREKLFF.